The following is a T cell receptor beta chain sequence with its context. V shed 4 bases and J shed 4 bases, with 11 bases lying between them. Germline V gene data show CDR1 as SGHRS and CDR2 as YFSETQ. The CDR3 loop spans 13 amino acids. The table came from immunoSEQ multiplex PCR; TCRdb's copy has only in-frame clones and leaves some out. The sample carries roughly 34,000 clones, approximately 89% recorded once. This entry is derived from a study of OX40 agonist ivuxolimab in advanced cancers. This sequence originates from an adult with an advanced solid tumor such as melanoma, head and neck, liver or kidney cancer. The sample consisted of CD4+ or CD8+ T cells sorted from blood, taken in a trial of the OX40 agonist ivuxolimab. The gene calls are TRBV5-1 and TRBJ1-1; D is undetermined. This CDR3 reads CASSPDSGTEAFF. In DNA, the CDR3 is TGCGCCAGCAGCCCTGATTCGGGCACTGAAGCTTTCTTT.